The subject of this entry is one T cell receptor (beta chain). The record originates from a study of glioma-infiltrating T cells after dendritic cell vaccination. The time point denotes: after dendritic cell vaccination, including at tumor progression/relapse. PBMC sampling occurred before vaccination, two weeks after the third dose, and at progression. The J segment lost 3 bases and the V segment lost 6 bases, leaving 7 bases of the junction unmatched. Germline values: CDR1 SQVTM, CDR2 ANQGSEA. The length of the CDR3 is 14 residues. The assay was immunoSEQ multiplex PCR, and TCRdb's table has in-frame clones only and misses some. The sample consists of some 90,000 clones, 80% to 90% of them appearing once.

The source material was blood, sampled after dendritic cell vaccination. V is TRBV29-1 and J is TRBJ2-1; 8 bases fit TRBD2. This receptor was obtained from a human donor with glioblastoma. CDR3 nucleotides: TGCAGCGTGCTCGGGGGGGCCTTCTACAATGAGCAGTTCTTC. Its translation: CSVLGGAFYNEQFF.